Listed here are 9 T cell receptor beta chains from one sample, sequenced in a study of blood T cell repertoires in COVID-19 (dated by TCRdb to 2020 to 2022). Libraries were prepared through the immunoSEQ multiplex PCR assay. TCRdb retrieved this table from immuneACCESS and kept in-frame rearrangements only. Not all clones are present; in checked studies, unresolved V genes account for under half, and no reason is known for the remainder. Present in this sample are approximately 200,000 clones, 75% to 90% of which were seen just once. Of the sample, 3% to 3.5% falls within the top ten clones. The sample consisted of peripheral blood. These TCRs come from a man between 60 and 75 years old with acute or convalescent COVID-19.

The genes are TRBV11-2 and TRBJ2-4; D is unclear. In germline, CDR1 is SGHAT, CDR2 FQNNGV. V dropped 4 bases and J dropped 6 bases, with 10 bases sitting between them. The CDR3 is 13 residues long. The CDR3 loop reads CASSSSPGNIQYF. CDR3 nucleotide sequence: TGTGCCAGCAGCTCCTCCCCGGGAAACATTCAGTACTTC.

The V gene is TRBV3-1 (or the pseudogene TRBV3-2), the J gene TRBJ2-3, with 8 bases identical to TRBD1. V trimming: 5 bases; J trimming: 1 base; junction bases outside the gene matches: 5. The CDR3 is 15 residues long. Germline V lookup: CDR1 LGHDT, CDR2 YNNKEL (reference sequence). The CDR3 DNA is TGTGCCAGCAGCTTTTGGACAGGGCGCACAGATACGCAGTATTTT. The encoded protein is CASSFWTGRTDTQYF.

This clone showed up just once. CDR3 nucleotides: TGTGCCAGTAGTCCCATAGGAGCGGCGAGAAACACTGAAGCTTTCTTT. It codes for CASSPIGAARNTEAFF. This sequence joins TRBV19 and TRBJ1-1, with unresolved D. Between the trimmed V and J ends, which lost 5 bases and 2 bases, there was a span of 18 bases. CDR3 length equals 16 residues. The V gene's germline CDR1 is LNHDA and CDR2 SQIVND (reference sequence).

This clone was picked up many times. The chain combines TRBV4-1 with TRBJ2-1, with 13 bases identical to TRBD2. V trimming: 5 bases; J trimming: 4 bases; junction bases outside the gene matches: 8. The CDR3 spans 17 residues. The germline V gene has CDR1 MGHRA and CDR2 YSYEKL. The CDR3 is CASSIRLAGGPYNEQFF. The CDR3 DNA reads TGCGCCAGCAGCATCCGACTAGCGGGAGGACCATACAATGAGCAGTTCTTC.

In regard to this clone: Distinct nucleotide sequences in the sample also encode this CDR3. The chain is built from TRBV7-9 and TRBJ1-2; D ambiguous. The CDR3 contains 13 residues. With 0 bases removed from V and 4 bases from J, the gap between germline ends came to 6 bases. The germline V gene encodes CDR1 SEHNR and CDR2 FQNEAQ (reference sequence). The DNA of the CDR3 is TGTGCCAGCAGCTTAGCGGGCAGCTATGGCTACACCTTC. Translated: CASSLAGSYGYTF.

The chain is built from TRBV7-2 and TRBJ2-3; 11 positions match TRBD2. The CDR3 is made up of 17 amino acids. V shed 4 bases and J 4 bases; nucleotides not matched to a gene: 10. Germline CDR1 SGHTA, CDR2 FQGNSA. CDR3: CASSYVAGGTTADTQYF. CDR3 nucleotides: TGTGCCAGCAGCTATGTAGCGGGAGGGACCACCGCAGATACGCAGTATTTT.

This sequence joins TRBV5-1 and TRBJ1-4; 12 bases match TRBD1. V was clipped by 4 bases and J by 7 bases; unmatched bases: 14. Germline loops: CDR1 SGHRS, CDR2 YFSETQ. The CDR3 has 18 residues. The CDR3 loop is CASSHGSGTGGGGEKLFF. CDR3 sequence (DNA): TGCGCCAGCAGCCACGGTTCCGGGACAGGGGGCGGTGGTGAAAAACTGTTTTTT. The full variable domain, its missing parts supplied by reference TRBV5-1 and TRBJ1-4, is KAGVTQTPRYLIKTRGQQVTLSCSPISGHRSVSWYQQTPGQGLQFLFEYFSETQRNKGNFPGRFSGRQFSNSRSEMNVSTLELGDSALYLCASSHGSGTGGGGEKLFFGSGTQLSVL.

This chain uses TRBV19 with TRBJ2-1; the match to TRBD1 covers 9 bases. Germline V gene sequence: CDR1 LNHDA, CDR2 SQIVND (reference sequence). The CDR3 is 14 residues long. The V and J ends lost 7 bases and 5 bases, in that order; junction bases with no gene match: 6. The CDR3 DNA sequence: TGTGCCAGTACCCCCGGACAGGGGAACAATGAGCAGTTCTTC. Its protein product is CASTPGQGNNEQFF.

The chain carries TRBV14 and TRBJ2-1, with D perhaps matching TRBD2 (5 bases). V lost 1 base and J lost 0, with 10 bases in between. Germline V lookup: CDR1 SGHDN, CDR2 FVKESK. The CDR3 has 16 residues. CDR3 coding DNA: TGTGCCAGCAGCCAAGGGCGGGCGAGCTCCTACAATGAGCAGTTCTTC. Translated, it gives CASSQGRASSYNEQFF.